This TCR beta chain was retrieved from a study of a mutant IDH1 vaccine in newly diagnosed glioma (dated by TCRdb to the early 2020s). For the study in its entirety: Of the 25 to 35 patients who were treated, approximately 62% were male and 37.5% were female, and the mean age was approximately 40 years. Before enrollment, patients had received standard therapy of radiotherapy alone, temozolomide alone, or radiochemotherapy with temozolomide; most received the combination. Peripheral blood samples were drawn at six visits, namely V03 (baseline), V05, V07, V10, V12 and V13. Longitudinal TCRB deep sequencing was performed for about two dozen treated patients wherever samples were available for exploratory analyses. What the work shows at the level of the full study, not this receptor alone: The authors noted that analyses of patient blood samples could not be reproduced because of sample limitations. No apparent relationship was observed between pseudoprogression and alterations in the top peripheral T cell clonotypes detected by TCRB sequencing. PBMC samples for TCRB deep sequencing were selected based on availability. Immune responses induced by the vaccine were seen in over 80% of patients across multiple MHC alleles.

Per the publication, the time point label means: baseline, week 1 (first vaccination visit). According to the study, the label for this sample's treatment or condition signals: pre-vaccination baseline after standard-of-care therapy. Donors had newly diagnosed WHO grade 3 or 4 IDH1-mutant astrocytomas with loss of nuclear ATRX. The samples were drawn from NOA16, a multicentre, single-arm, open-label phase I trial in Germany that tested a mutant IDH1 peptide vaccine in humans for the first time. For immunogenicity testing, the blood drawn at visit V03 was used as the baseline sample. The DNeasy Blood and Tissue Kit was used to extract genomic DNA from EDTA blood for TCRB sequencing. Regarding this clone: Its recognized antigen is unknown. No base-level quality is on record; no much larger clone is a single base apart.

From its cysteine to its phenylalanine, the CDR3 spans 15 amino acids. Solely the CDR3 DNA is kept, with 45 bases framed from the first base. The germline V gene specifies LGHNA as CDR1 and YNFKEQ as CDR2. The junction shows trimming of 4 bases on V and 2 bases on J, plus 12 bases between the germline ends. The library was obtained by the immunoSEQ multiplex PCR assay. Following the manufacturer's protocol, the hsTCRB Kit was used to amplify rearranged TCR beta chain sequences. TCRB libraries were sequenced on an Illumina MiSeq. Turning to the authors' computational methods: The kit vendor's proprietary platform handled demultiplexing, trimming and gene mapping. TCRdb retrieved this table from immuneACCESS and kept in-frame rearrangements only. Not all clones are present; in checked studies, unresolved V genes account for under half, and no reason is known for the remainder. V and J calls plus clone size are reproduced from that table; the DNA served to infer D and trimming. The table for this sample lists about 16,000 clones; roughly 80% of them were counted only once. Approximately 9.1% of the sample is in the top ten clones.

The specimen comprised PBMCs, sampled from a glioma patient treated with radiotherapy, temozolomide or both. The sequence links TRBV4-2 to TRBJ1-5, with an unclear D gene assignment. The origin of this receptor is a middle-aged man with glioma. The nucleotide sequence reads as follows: TGTGCCAGCAGCCCGGGGAGGAGGGGCAATCAGCCCCAGCATTTT. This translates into CASSPGRRGNQPQHF.